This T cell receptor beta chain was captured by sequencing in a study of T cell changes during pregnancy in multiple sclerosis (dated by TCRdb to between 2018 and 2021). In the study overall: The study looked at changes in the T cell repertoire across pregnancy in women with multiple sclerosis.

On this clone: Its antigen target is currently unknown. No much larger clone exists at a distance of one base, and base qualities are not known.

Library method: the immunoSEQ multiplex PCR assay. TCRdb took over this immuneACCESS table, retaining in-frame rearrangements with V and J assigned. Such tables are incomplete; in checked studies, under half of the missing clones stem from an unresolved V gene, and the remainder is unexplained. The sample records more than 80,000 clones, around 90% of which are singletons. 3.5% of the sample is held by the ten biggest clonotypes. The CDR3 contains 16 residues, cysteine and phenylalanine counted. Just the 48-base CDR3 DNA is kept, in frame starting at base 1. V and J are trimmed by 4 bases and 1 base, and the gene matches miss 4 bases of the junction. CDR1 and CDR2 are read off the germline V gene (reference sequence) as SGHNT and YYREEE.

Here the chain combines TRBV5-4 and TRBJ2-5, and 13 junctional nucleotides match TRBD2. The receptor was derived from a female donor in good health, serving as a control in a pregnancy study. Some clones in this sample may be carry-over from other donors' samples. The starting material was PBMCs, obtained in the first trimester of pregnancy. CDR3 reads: CASSKTSGGRQETQYF. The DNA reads TGTGCCAGCAGCAAGACTAGCGGGGGGCGCCAAGAGACCCAGTACTTC. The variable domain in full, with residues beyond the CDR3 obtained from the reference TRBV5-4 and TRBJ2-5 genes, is ETGVTQSPTHLIKTRGQQVTLRCSSQSGHNTVSWYQQALGQGPQFIFQYYREEENGRGNFPPRFSGLQFPNYSSELNVNALELDDSALYLCASSKTSGGRQETQYFGPGTRLLVL.